This entry features one T cell receptor beta chain sequence. The repertoire was sequenced with immunoSEQ multiplex PCR; TCRdb's copy has only in-frame clones and lacks some. Of about 94,000 clones listed, around nine tenths are singletons. These data originate in a study of OX40 agonist ivuxolimab in advanced cancers. Germline V gene lookup returns CDR1 SQVTM and CDR2 ANQGSEA. The V gene end was trimmed by 6 bases and the J gene end by 2 bases; junction bases not matched to a gene: 3. The CDR3 has 13 amino acids. This sequence was found in an adult with an advanced solid tumor such as melanoma, head and neck, liver or kidney cancer. The chain uses TRBV29-1 and TRBJ1-2; 10 bases are a match to TRBD1. The sample here was CD4+ or CD8+ T cells sorted from blood, taken in a trial of the OX40 agonist ivuxolimab. The CDR3 sequence is CSVGTGENYGYTF. CDR3 sequence (DNA): TGCAGCGTGGGGACAGGGGAGAACTATGGCTACACCTTC.